This TCR beta chain was captured in a study of early T cells in non-severe SARS-CoV-2 infection. TCRdb re-called the 5' RACE reads with MiXCR, one entry per CDR3 protein. Of more than 25,000 distinct CDR3 sequences in the sample, about 10% were seen once. The sample comprised whole blood. The origin of this receptor is an adult who was a healthcare worker with PCR-confirmed SARS-CoV-2 infection or an uninfected control (not recorded which).

CDR3 sequence reads: CASSYGVSSYEQYF. For the CDR3, the DNA is TGTGCCAGCAGTTACGGGGTCAGTTCCTACGAGCAGTACTTC. The chain couples TRBV6-5 to TRBJ2-7; D is uncertain. V lost 2 bases, J lost 1 base, and 9 bases lay in between. The CDR3 runs to 14 residues. Germline V gene sequence: CDR1 MNHEY, CDR2 SVGAGI.